The 26 T cell receptor beta chains below come from one sample, sequenced in a study of control samples from healthy donors and cancer patients (dated by TCRdb to about 2020). Receptors were amplified or captured by the immunoSEQ multiplex PCR assay. This immuneACCESS table, as held by TCRdb, lists in-frame sequences with V and J called but not all clones. Of the missing ones, under half trace to an unresolved V gene in checked studies; the others have no known cause. In this sample the table shows approximately 180,000 clones, approximately 94% of which occur a single time. 1.3% to 1.5% of the sample comes from the top ten. Sequencing was performed on blood. These receptors all come from a woman aged 18-29 years in good health.

This sequence joins TRBV4-2 and TRBJ2-3; weak D call: TRBD2 (7 bases). The CDR3 runs to 17 residues. V shed 0 bases and J shed 2 bases, with 15 bases lying between them. CDR1 and CDR2 (germline): LGHNA, YNFKEQ. CDR3 sequence reads: CASSQERGPGNTDTQYF. In nucleotides, the CDR3 is TGTGCCAGCAGCCAAGAGCGGGGGCCCGGAAACACAGATACGCAGTATTTT.

The rearrangement joins TRBV21-1 to TRBJ2-1. TRBV21-1 is marked as a pseudogene. The CDR3 has 16 residues. The CDR3 nucleotides read TGTGCCAGCAGCAAACCCGGGACCAACCTTTACAATGAGCAGTTCTTC. Translating gives CASSKPGTNLYNEQFF.

The chain employs TRBV5-1 and TRBJ2-7, with 13 bases identical to TRBD2. CDR3 length: 15 amino acids. Germline V gives CDR1 SGHRS, CDR2 YFSETQ. The junction had 7 bases not matched to a gene; V was cut back by 6 bases and J by 4 bases. The CDR3 here is CASTRTSGSRYEQYF. CDR3 DNA: TGCGCCAGCACCAGGACTAGCGGGAGTCGTTACGAGCAGTACTTC.

This sequence joins TRBV2 and TRBJ1-3; D is perhaps TRBD1 (6 bases). In germline, CDR1 is SNHLY, CDR2 FYNNEI. This CDR3 contains 13 residues. Trimming removed 4 bases at V and 9 bases at J, with 13 bases between. The CDR3 DNA follows: TGTGCCAGCAGTGTTTCCGGGGGCGGCACCATATATTTT. Translated: CASSVSGGGTIYF. Full variable domain (remainder filled in from reference TRBV2 and TRBJ1-3): EPEVTQTPSHQVTQMGQEVILRCVPISNHLYFYWYRQILGQKVEFLVSFYNNEISEKSEIFDDQFSVERPDGSNFTLKIRSTKLEDSAMYFCASSVSGGGTIYFGEGSWLTVV.

This clone was found once. The sample holds other DNA sequences that translate to the same CDR3. This chain connects TRBV6-5 to TRBJ1-4; 9 bases are a match to TRBD1. This CDR3 has 14 amino acids. The germline V gene has CDR1 MNHEY and CDR2 SVGAGI. V shed 6 bases and J 5 bases; nucleotides not matched to a gene: 4. The CDR3 sequence is CASSPGTGNEKLFF. CDR3 DNA: TGTGCCAGCAGCCCCGGGACAGGGAATGAAAAACTGTTTTTT.

The chain uses TRBV7-2 and TRBJ1-3, with D hard to call. The CDR3 runs 15 residues. Germline CDR1 and CDR2: SGHTA and FQGNSA. The V and J ends lost 0 bases and 4 bases respectively, with 10 bases between them. The CDR3: CASSLAGSDGNTIYF. CDR3 DNA: TGTGCCAGCAGCTTAGCGGGTTCAGACGGAAACACCATATATTTT.

This rearrangement joins TRBV6-4 to TRBJ1-5; D gene ambiguous. Germline CDR1 is MRHNA and CDR2 is SNTAGT. V shed 2 bases and J shed 0 bases, with 5 bases lying between them. The CDR3 consists of 14 residues. In DNA, the CDR3 is TGTGCCAGCAGTGACATTTATAGCAATCAGCCCCAGCATTTT. Protein: CASSDIYSNQPQHF.

The chain uses TRBV5-6 and TRBJ2-7; TRBD2 is a possible D gene (7 bases). The CDR3 covers 14 residues. V lost 1 base and J lost 2, with 10 bases in between. Germline CDR1 SGHDT, CDR2 YYEEEE. CDR3 sequence reads: CASSLRGGPYEQYF. CDR3 sequence (DNA): TGTGCCAGCAGCTTGAGGGGGGGCCCCTACGAGCAGTACTTC.

V usage is TRBV19 and J usage is TRBJ2-1; possible D gene TRBD1, 5 bases. V was shortened by 5 bases and J by 4 bases, with 9 bases between the two germline ends. CDR3 length equals 13 residues. CDR1 and CDR2 from the germline V gene are LNHDA and SQIVND (reference sequence). The CDR3 DNA follows: TGTGCCAGTAGTCAAGGGGTATACAATGAGCAGTTCTTC. Protein: CASSQGVYNEQFF. Together with reference TRBV19 and TRBJ2-1, the CDR3 gives the full variable domain: DGGITQSPKYLFRKEGQNVTLSCEQNLNHDAMYWYRQDPGQGLRLIYYSQIVNDFQKGDIAEGYSVSREKKESFPLTVTSAQKNPTAFYLCASSQGVYNEQFFGPGTRLTVL.

The rearrangement uses TRBV7-8 and TRBJ2-7, with 7 positions matching TRBD1. The V gene end was trimmed by 4 bases and the J gene end by 3 bases; junction bases not matched to a gene: 6. CDR3 length: 14 amino acids. The V gene's germline CDR1 is SGHVS and CDR2 FQNEAQ. Written as DNA, the CDR3 is TGTGCCAGCAGCTCGACAGGGACCTTCTACGAGCAGTACTTC. Translated: CASSSTGTFYEQYF.

V gene TRBV7-2 combines with J gene TRBJ2-7; D not certain. Germline V gene sequence: CDR1 SGHTA, CDR2 FQGNSA. CDR3 length: 13 amino acids. The V and J ends lost 0 bases and 5 bases respectively, with 8 bases between them. CDR3 residues: CASSLAPGHEQYF. CDR3 sequence (DNA): TGTGCCAGCAGCTTAGCGCCCGGCCACGAGCAGTACTTC.

This rearrangement joins TRBV5-6 to TRBJ1-5, with a weak D call TRBD1 (6 bases). Germline loops: CDR1 SGHDT, CDR2 YYEEEE. Trimming took off 4 bases at V and 1 base at J, with 15 bases between the two ends. CDR3 length: 16 residues. This chain's CDR3 is CASSLGTTPSNQPQHF. CDR3 DNA: TGTGCCAGCAGCCTCGGGACAACGCCGAGCAATCAGCCCCAGCATTTT.

This clone was found a few times. The gene calls are TRBV6-1 and TRBJ2-3; 7 nucleotides match TRBD1. V lost 1 base, J lost 1 base, and 5 bases stayed unmatched. The CDR3 consists of 16 residues. From germline, CDR1 is MNHNS and CDR2 SASEGT. CDR3 nucleotide sequence: TGTGCCAGCAGTGAAGAAAGGGGGCTGGGCACAGATACGCAGTATTTT. It specifies CASSEERGLGTDTQYF.

This clone was found once. V is TRBV28 and J is TRBJ2-1; TRBD2 agrees at 8 bases. The CDR3 totals 15 residues. V gave up 2 bases and J gave up 4 bases; unmatched junction bases: 4. In germline, CDR1 is MDHEN, CDR2 SYDVKM. CDR3 coding DNA: TGTGCCAGCAGTTTAGGACTAGCTGAGTACAATGAGCAGTTCTTC. It encodes CASSLGLAEYNEQFF. Full variable domain (outside the CDR3, taken from reference TRBV28 and TRBJ2-1): DVKVTQSSRYLVKRTGEKVFLECVQDMDHENMFWYRQDPGLGLRLIYFSYDVKMKEKGDIPEGYSVSREKKERFSLILESASTNQTSMYLCASSLGLAEYNEQFFGPGTRLTVL.

The chain is built from TRBV19 and TRBJ1-1; tentative D call: TRBD1 (5 bases). The V end was cut by 10 bases, the J end by 1 base, with 10 bases between. The length of the CDR3 is 12 residues. Germline V lookup: CDR1 LNHDA, CDR2 SQIVND (reference sequence). The CDR3 protein is CATGTGNTEAFF. The CDR3 coding sequence is TGTGCCACTGGGACGGGGAACACTGAAGCTTTCTTT. Drawing the rest from reference TRBV19 and TRBJ1-1, the complete variable domain is DGGITQSPKYLFRKEGQNVTLSCEQNLNHDAMYWYRQDPGQGLRLIYYSQIVNDFQKGDIAEGYSVSREKKESFPLTVTSAQKNPTAFYLCATGTGNTEAFFGQGTRLTVV.

To note about this clone: One junction end does not reproduce the germline sequence, and a read error may be involved. The rearrangement links TRBV10-2 to TRBJ1-2; no definite D call. This CDR3 is built from 9 residues. Germline V gene lookup returns CDR1 WSHSY and CDR2 SAAADI. The CDR3 loop reads CASRTLPLF. The CDR3 DNA follows: TGCGCCAGCAGGACATTACCCCTTTTC.

V is TRBV11-2 and J is TRBJ2-7; the match to TRBD1 covers 11 bases. Germline V lookup: CDR1 SGHAT, CDR2 FQNNGV. Trimming cost V 1 base and J 5 bases; bases outside gene matches: 16. The CDR3 sequence is 19 residues long. DNA of the CDR3: TGTGCCAGCAGCTTAGGGTTTCAGTATCTAGGGACAGGGGGTAACGAGCAGTACTTC. It translates to CASSLGFQYLGTGGNEQYF.

This clone is medium-sized. The chain uses TRBV19 and TRBJ2-3, with D perhaps matching TRBD1 (5 bases). V lost 3 bases and J 1 base, leaving 5 bases between the germline ends. The CDR3 totals 13 residues. Germline V gives CDR1 LNHDA, CDR2 SQIVND (reference sequence). CDR3 amino acids: CASSMGRTDTQYF. The CDR3 DNA reads as TGTGCCAGTAGTATGGGGCGCACAGATACGCAGTATTTT. The variable domain in full, completed from reference TRBV19 and TRBJ2-3, reads DGGITQSPKYLFRKEGQNVTLSCEQNLNHDAMYWYRQDPGQGLRLIYYSQIVNDFQKGDIAEGYSVSREKKESFPLTVTSAQKNPTAFYLCASSMGRTDTQYFGPGTRLTVL.

The count of this clone is one. The chain joins TRBV6-5 to TRBJ1-2, with 7 positions matching TRBD1. CDR1 and CDR2 (germline): MNHEY, SVGAGI. Trimming removed 8 bases from V and 7 bases from J; junction bases left unmatched: 7. The CDR3 is 12 amino acids. DNA for the CDR3: TGTGCCAGCGCCAGGGGGGTCATTGGCTACACCTTC. Protein product: CASARGVIGYTF.

The chain combines TRBV20-1 with TRBJ2-1; D is undetermined. CDR3 length equals 11 residues. The V gene's germline CDR1 is DFQATT and CDR2 SNEGSKA (reference sequence). V was cut by 6 bases and J by 7 bases, with 10 bases left in between. The CDR3 loop is CSAYDWNEQFF. The CDR3 DNA reads as TGCAGTGCGTACGATTGGAATGAGCAGTTCTTC.

V usage is TRBV6-5 and J usage is TRBJ1-4, with a possible D match to TRBD1 (6 bases). The germline V gene has CDR1 MNHEY and CDR2 SVGAGI. This CDR3 spans 14 amino acids. As DNA, the CDR3 is TGTACCCGGGTGCGGAGACAGGAGTTTGAAAAACTGTTTTTT. The encoded protein is CTRVRRQEFEKLFF.

This clone was recorded once. The chain is built from TRBV6-4 and TRBJ1-6; D unresolved. CDR1 is MRHNA and CDR2 is SNTAGT in the germline V gene. The germline V and J ends were trimmed by 6 bases and 5 bases, with 14 bases remaining between them. The CDR3 covers 15 residues. The CDR3 region has the DNA TGTGCCAGCAGAGAAGGACGGACCGATAATTCACCCCTCCACTTT. Translating it yields CASREGRTDNSPLHF.

The chain uses TRBV7-2 and TRBJ1-3; no clear D. Germline V gene sequence: CDR1 SGHTA, CDR2 FQGNSA. Trimming removed 1 base at V and 5 bases at J, with 6 bases between. The CDR3 covers 13 residues. DNA for the CDR3: TGTGCCAGCAGCTTAGGTCAGAGAAACACCATATATTTT. Protein product: CASSLGQRNTIYF.

Only one count was recorded for this clone. The chain is built from TRBV3-1 (or the pseudogene TRBV3-2) and TRBJ1-1; D gene ambiguous. Per germline, CDR1 LGHDT and CDR2 YNNKEL (reference sequence). This CDR3 region has 13 residues. Trimming stripped 4 bases from V and 7 bases from J, with 13 bases between. The CDR3, as DNA: TGTGCCAGCAGCCCACGGACGGCGCGTGAAGCTTTCTTT. Translated, it gives CASSPRTAREAFF.

This clone appeared a single time. The chain recombines TRBV4-1 with TRBJ2-7; 9 nucleotides match TRBD2. CDR1 is MGHRA, CDR2 YSYEKL, per germline. Losses at the gene ends were 4 bases for V and 0 bases for J; bases not matched to a gene: 10. CDR3 size: 17 residues. Here the CDR3 reads CASSRQLAGTSSYEQYF. The CDR3 DNA reads TGCGCCAGCAGCCGCCAACTAGCGGGTACTAGCTCCTACGAGCAGTACTTC.

The chain uses TRBV5-6 and TRBJ1-5; D perhaps matches TRBD1 (5 bases). This CDR3 has 13 residues. Germline CDR1 and CDR2: SGHDT and YYEEEE. Deletions cut 1 base from V and 7 bases from J, with 9 bases between. The CDR3 DNA follows: TGTGCCAGCAGCTTGTCCGGGGACCAGCCCCAGCATTTT. It yields the protein CASSLSGDQPQHF.